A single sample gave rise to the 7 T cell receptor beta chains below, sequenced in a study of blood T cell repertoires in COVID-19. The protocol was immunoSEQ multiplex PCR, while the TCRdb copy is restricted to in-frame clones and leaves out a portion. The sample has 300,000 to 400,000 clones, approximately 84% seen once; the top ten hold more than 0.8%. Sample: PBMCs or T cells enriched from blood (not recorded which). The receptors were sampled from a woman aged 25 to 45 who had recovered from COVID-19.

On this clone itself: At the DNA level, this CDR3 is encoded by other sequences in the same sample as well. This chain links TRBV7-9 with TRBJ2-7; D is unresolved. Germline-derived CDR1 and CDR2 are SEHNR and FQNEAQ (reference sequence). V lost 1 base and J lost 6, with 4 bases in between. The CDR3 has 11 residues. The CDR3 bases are TGTGCCAGCAGCTTAGTCGGCGAGCAGTACTTC. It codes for CASSLVGEQYF. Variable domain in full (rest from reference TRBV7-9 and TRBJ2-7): DTGVSQNPRHKITKRGQNVTFRCDPISEHNRLYWYRQTLGQGPEFLTYFQNEAQLEKSRLLSDRFSAERPKGSFSTLEIQRTEQGDSAMYLCASSLVGEQYFGPGTRLTVT.

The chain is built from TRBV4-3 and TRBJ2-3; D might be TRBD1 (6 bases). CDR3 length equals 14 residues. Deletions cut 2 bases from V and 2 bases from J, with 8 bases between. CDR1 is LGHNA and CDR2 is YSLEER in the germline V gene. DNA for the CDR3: TGCGCCAGCAGCCAAAGGGGGTACACAGATACGCAGTATTTT. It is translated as CASSQRGYTDTQYF.

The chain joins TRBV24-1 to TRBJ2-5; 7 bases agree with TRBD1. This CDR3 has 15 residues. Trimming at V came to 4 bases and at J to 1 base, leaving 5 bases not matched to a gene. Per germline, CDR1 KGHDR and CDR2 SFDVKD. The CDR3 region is CATSEGQGVQETQYF. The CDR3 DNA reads TGTGCCACCAGTGAGGGGCAGGGGGTCCAAGAGACCCAGTACTTC.

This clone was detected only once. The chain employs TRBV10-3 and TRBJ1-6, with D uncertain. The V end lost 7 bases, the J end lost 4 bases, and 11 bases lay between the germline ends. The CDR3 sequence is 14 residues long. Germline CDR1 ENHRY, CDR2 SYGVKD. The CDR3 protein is CAITEGTYNSPLHF. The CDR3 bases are TGTGCCATCACCGAGGGAACTTATAATTCACCCCTCCACTTT.

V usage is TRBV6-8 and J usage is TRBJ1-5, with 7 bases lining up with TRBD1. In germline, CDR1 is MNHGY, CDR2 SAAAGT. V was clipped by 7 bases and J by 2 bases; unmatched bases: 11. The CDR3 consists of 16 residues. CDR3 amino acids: CASTDADRVGNQPQHF. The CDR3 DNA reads TGTGCCAGCACCGACGCCGACAGGGTGGGCAATCAGCCCCAGCATTTT.

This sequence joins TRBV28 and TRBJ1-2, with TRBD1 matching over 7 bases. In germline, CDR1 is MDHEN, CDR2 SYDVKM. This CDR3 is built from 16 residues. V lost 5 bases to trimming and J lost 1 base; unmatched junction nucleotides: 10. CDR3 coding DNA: TGTGCCAGCAGTCCCATCGGGACAGACATTAACTATGGCTACACCTTC. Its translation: CASSPIGTDINYGYTF.

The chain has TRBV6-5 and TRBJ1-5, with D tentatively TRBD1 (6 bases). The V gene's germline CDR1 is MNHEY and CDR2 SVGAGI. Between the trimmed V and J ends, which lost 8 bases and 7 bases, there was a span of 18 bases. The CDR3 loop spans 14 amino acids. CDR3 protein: CASLGVQGTQPQHF. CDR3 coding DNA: TGTGCCAGCTTGGGGGTACAGGGCACCCAGCCCCAGCATTTT.